What follows are 5 T cell receptor beta chains derived from one specimen sequenced in a study of blood T cell repertoires in COVID-19. Measured with immunoSEQ multiplex PCR; TCRdb has only the in-frame clones, and not every one. The sample records roughly 500,000 clones, approximately 83% being singletons. The specimen was peripheral blood. Every receptor here comes from a human donor in a cohort sampled during active COVID-19.

The chain joins TRBV10-1 to TRBJ2-1; possible D gene TRBD1, 5 bases. The CDR3 has 17 amino acids. Trimming cost V 2 bases and J 1 base, with 15 bases left between them. The germline V gene has CDR1 WNHNN and CDR2 SYGVQD (reference sequence). The CDR3: CASSERGCPESYNEQFF. The CDR3 DNA sequence: TGCGCCAGCAGTGAGAGGGGCTGCCCGGAGTCCTACAATGAGCAGTTCTTC.

The chain is built from TRBV14 and TRBJ2-1; D is perhaps TRBD1 (6 bases). The V gene's germline CDR1 is SGHDN and CDR2 FVKESK. Between the trimmed V and J ends, which lost 4 bases and 14 bases, there was a span of 21 bases. This CDR3 spans 14 amino acids. CDR3 sequence reads: CASSPSRGPGLEFF. DNA of the CDR3: TGTGCCAGCAGCCCATCCAGGGGACCGGGGCTGGAGTTCTTC.

Regarding this clone: Other DNA sequences in the sample encode the same CDR3. The rearrangement joins TRBV28 to TRBJ1-1; D ambiguous. This CDR3 is 11 amino acids long. Germline V lookup: CDR1 MDHEN, CDR2 SYDVKM. Trimming shortened V by 6 bases and J by 2 bases, and 4 bases separated the two germline ends. CDR3 residues: CASRLNTEAFF. CDR3 DNA sequence: TGTGCCAGCAGACTCAACACTGAAGCTTTCTTT.

V and J are TRBV5-4 and TRBJ1-1; TRBD1 matches 9 bases. Germline assignment: CDR1 SGHNT and CDR2 YYREEE (reference sequence). The V gene end was trimmed by 4 bases and the J gene end by 1 base; junction bases not matched to a gene: 8. The CDR3 spans 16 residues. CDR3 nucleotides: TGTGCCAGCAGCGCCCGGACAGGGGAAGGGAACACTGAAGCTTTCTTT. It codes for CASSARTGEGNTEAFF.

The chain has TRBV18 and TRBJ2-2; TRBD1 aligns across 7 bases. The V gene's germline CDR1 is KGHSH and CDR2 LQKENI. The CDR3 sequence is 19 residues long. J lost 4 bases, V lost 6 bases, and 20 bases had no gene match. CDR3 bases: TGTGCCAGCTCGCCAAAACAGACAGGGCGATTGGGGTTCACCGGGGAGCTGTTTTTT. The encoded protein is CASSPKQTGRLGFTGELFF.